Shown below are 9 T cell receptor beta chains from a single sample sequenced in a study of shared clonotypes between healthy human individuals. Produced via immunoSEQ multiplex PCR; TCRdb's table is partial and in-frame only. The sample has 2 million to 2.5 million clones, about nine tenths seen once. The material sequenced was naive CD4+ T cells from PBMCs. Subset denoted: CD45RA+ positively selected. Receptors originate from a man younger than 35 in good health. Some clones in this sample may be carry-over from other donors' samples.

V is TRBV29-1 and J is TRBJ2-2, with D maybe TRBD1 (6 bases). Germline CDR1 SQVTM, CDR2 ANQGSEA. Between the trimmed V and J ends, which lost 6 bases and 5 bases, there was a span of 10 bases. The CDR3 extends over 12 amino acids. This CDR3 is CSVAQGTGELFF. CDR3 DNA sequence: TGCAGCGTCGCACAGGGAACCGGGGAGCTGTTTTTT.

The chain carries TRBV5-6 and TRBJ2-5, with a weak D call TRBD2 (6 bases). Germline CDR1 SGHDT, CDR2 YYEEEE. This CDR3 has 12 residues. V was trimmed by 0 bases and J by 9 bases, leaving 9 bases between them. Here the CDR3 DNA reads TGTGCCAGCAGCTTGGGACGGAGGGCCCAGTACTTC. It yields the protein CASSLGRRAQYF.

The rearrangement uses TRBV14 and TRBJ1-2, with D tentatively TRBD1 (6 bases). The CDR3 consists of 13 residues. The germline V and J ends were trimmed by 2 bases and 7 bases, with 11 bases remaining between them. Germline assignment: CDR1 SGHDN and CDR2 FVKESK. This chain's CDR3 is CASSQQGYGGYTF. The CDR3 DNA is TGTGCCAGCAGCCAACAGGGGTATGGTGGCTACACCTTC. The complete variable domain, with remaining parts taken from reference TRBV14 and TRBJ1-2, reads EAGVTQFPSHSVIEKGQTVTLRCDPISGHDNLYWYRRVMGKEIKFLLHFVKESKQDESGMPNNRFLAERTGGTYSTLKVQPAELEDSGVYFCASSQQGYGGYTFGSGTRLTVV.

Concerning this clone: Different DNA sequences within this sample yield the same CDR3. The chain carries TRBV11-2 and TRBJ2-1; D is uncertain. Trimming pared 0 bases from V and 4 bases from J, leaving 4 bases between. The germline V gene has CDR1 SGHAT and CDR2 FQNNGV. The CDR3 sequence is 13 residues long. In DNA form, the CDR3 reads TGTGCCAGCAGCTTAGATCGGTACAATGAGCAGTTCTTC. It codes for CASSLDRYNEQFF.

In this sample, this clone turned up once. The J gene is TRBJ2-1, the V gene TRBV6-9; the D gene is possibly TRBD2 (6 bases). There are 15 residues in the CDR3. V lost 8 bases, J lost 4 bases, and 18 bases lay in between. Germline CDR1 and CDR2: MNHGY and SVAAGI. This chain's CDR3 is CASPLGRDQYNEQFF. In DNA, the CDR3 is TGTGCCAGCCCTTTAGGGCGGGACCAGTACAATGAGCAGTTCTTC.

V is TRBV7-2 and J is TRBJ1-4; no definite D call. The CDR3 contains 15 residues. Germline V gives CDR1 SGHTA, CDR2 FQGNSA. V was clipped by 5 bases and J by 6 bases, with 16 bases between them. The CDR3 bases are TGTGCCAGCAGCATAATGGGCGATACTTATGAAAAACTGTTTTTT. Its translation: CASSIMGDTYEKLFF.

J is TRBJ2-1 and V is TRBV4-3; TRBD1 agrees at 9 bases. The CDR3 sequence is 15 residues long. V gave up 4 bases and J gave up 8 bases; unmatched junction bases: 9. CDR1 is LGHNA and CDR2 is YSLEER in the germline V gene. CDR3 nucleotides: TGCGCCAGCAGCCCCCAACAGGGGGCGAGCGATGAGCAGTTCTTC. It translates to CASSPQQGASDEQFF.

A note on this clone: A junction boundary mismatches the germline segment, possibly from a read error. The CDR3 loop reads CASLQHALGSHNEQFF. The CDR3 DNA sequence: TGTGCCAGCTTACAGCACGCCCTGGGCTCCCACAATGAGCAGTTCTTC. The chain uses TRBV28 and TRBJ2-1; no clear D. The CDR3 is 16 residues long. Germline V gene lookup returns CDR1 MDHEN and CDR2 SYDVKM.

V gene TRBV27 combines with J gene TRBJ2-2; D may be TRBD2 (5 bases). This CDR3 spans 17 amino acids. V shed 8 bases and J shed 5 bases, with 24 bases lying between them. Germline lookup yields CDR1 MNHEY and CDR2 SMNVEV (reference sequence). CDR3 nucleotides: TGTGCCAGCCACCCCCGAGGGCTGGACGGAGGAACCGGGGAGCTGTTTTTT. Amino acid sequence: CASHPRGLDGGTGELFF.